The 24 T cell receptor beta chains listed next were all sequenced from one sample in a study of T cell repertoires in cytomegalovirus infection (dated by TCRdb to the late 2010s). Sequencing instrument: Illumina HiSeq 1500. The public sequencing data were trimmed at Q25 with fastp and processed into clonotypes with MiXCR by TCRdb, which kept only in-frame beta chains. Rows are unified per CDR3 protein, each entry keeping the most common DNA and genes. In all, the sample holds almost 300,000 distinct CDR3 sequences, and around 10% of those were seen once. The top ten constitute approximately 2.4% of the sample. Sequences were obtained from PBMCs. These receptors originate from a human donor in good health (CMV status not recorded). Some clones in this sample may be carry-over from other donors' samples.

At least ten counts were recorded for this clonotype. The chain links TRBV6-1 to TRBJ2-1, with 12 bases that match TRBD2. V dropped 5 bases and J dropped 3; count of bases not matched to a gene: 2. CDR3 length: 15 residues. The V gene's germline CDR1 is MNHNS and CDR2 SASEGT. CDR3 amino acids: CASSWTSGVYNEQFF. The CDR3 bases are TGTGCCAGCAGTTGGACTAGCGGGGTCTACAATGAGCAGTTCTTC.

This clonotype has at least ten counts. The rearrangement uses TRBV6-2 or TRBV6-3 and TRBJ2-7, with 11 bases lining up with TRBD2. J was trimmed by 3 bases and V by 7 bases; bases with no gene match: 8. Germline lookup yields CDR1 MNHEY and CDR2 SVGEGT. This CDR3 is built from 15 residues. The CDR3 DNA reads TGTGCCAGCACCTTCGGGACTAGCGGAAACTACGAGCAGTACGTC. Encoded protein: CASTFGTSGNYEQYV.

This clonotype was counted a few times. This chain links TRBV29-1 with TRBJ1-2; TRBD1 might be the D (5 bases). The germline V gene encodes CDR1 SQVTM and CDR2 ANQGSEA. The V end lost 7 bases, the J end lost 9 bases, and 15 bases lay between the germline ends. This CDR3 is 11 amino acids long. For the CDR3, the DNA is TGCAGCGACGGCGGGGGAGGAAGCTACACCTTC. It translates to CSDGGGGSYTF.

This clonotype turned up a few times. This chain links TRBV28 with TRBJ2-1, with TRBD1 identical over 9 bases. This CDR3 is 13 amino acids long. The germline V gene has CDR1 MDHEN and CDR2 SYDVKM. The junction had 11 bases not matched to a gene; V was cut back by 6 bases and J by 14 bases. The chain's CDR3 is CASRAPGQGREFF. For the CDR3, the DNA is TGTGCCAGCAGGGCGCCGGGACAGGGCAGGGAGTTCTTC.

Many counts were recorded for this clonotype. The chain carries TRBV5-4 and TRBJ2-4, with 7 bases aligning to TRBD1. This CDR3 has 14 amino acids. Germline V gene sequence: CDR1 SGHNT, CDR2 YYREEE (reference sequence). With V trimmed by 5 bases and J by 7 bases, 9 bases remained unmatched. The CDR3 is CASRPDRASNIQYF. CDR3 sequence (DNA): TGTGCCAGCAGGCCCGACAGGGCTAGCAACATTCAGTACTTC.

V and J are TRBV7-3 and TRBJ1-5; weak D call: TRBD1 (6 bases). This CDR3 has 15 amino acids. CDR1 is SGHTA, CDR2 FQGTGA, per germline. The V and J ends lost 4 bases and 0 bases respectively, with 10 bases between them. CDR3 coding DNA: TGTGCCAGCAGCTCAGGGGCAAATAGCAATCAGCCCCAGCATTTT. As protein: CASSSGANSNQPQHF.

This clonotype was seen many times. This sequence joins TRBV25-1 and TRBJ2-7, with D possibly TRBD2 on 6 matching bases. Germline-derived CDR1 and CDR2 are MGHDK and SYGVNS. This CDR3 spans 16 amino acids. V gave up 1 base and J gave up 0 bases, with 13 bases separating them. CDR3 bases: TGTGCCAGCAGTGAATGTAGGGACTGGAGCTCCTACGAGCAGTACGTC. It specifies CASSECRDWSSYEQYV.

This clonotype was picked up many times. The chain is built from TRBV29-1 and TRBJ2-5; D is unresolved. V dropped 8 bases and J dropped 3 bases, with 10 bases sitting between them. CDR1 and CDR2 from the germline V gene are SQVTM and ANQGSEA. The CDR3 sequence is 11 residues long. The CDR3 region is CSFSGEETQYF. In DNA, the CDR3 is TGCAGCTTCTCTGGGGAAGAGACCCAGTACTTC.

There are many counts of this clonotype. The rearrangement joins TRBV6-2 or TRBV6-3 to TRBJ2-1; the D is unclear. V lost 0 bases and J lost 0, with 21 bases in between. The CDR3 is made up of 20 amino acids. Germline loops: CDR1 MNHEY, CDR2 SVGEGT. This chain's CDR3 is CASSYSIPTPISSSYNEQFF. In DNA, the CDR3 is TGTGCCAGCAGTTACTCGATTCCGACTCCGATTTCAAGCTCCTACAATGAGCAGTTCTTC.

This clonotype was observed a handful of times. The chain joins TRBV10-3 to TRBJ1-1, with D tentatively TRBD1 (5 bases). The CDR3 length is 14 residues. V was clipped by 4 bases and J by 3 bases, with 12 bases between them. CDR1 and CDR2 (germline): ENHRY, SYGVKD. The CDR3 sequence is CAISVGESDTEAFF. The CDR3 DNA is TGTGCCATCAGTGTAGGGGAAAGCGACACTGAAGCTTTCTTT.

Ten or more counts support this clonotype. The chain carries TRBV2 and TRBJ2-5, with D tentatively TRBD2 (5 bases). This CDR3 is 15 amino acids long. Trimming removed 7 bases at V and 2 bases at J, with 17 bases between. Looked up from germline, CDR1 is SNHLY and CDR2 is FYNNEI. This CDR3 is CASTLTRTVQETQYF. In DNA form, the CDR3 reads TGTGCCAGCACCCTCACGCGGACTGTACAAGAGACCCAGTACTTC.

This clonotype turned up a few times. This chain joins TRBV29-1 and TRBJ2-7; D is uncertain. V was clipped by 5 bases and J by 0 bases, with 11 bases between them. Germline V gene lookup returns CDR1 SQVTM and CDR2 ANQGSEA. This CDR3 spans 13 amino acids. As DNA, the CDR3 is TGCAGCGTTACTCTTCCTCTCTCCTACGAGCAGTACGTC. Translated, it gives CSVTLPLSYEQYV.

This clonotype was seen just once. V gene TRBV28 combines with J gene TRBJ1-5; the D is unclear. Germline-derived CDR1 and CDR2 are MDHEN and SYDVKM. The germline V and J ends were trimmed by 3 bases and 5 bases, with 8 bases remaining between them. The CDR3 loop spans 13 amino acids. CDR3 residues: CASSFLGHQPQHF. The CDR3 coding sequence is TGTGCCAGCAGTTTTCTGGGCCATCAGCCCCAGCATTTT.

The sample holds many counts of this clonotype. The rearrangement uses TRBV4-3 and TRBJ1-1; D call uncertain. The V end lost 0 bases, the J end lost 1 base, and 6 bases lay between the germline ends. The CDR3 has 14 amino acids. The germline gives CDR1 LGHNA, CDR2 YSLEER. CDR3 sequence reads: CASSQDWANTEAFF. The DNA of the CDR3 is TGCGCCAGCAGCCAAGATTGGGCGAACACTGAAGCTTTCTTT.

The rearrangement links TRBV20-1 to TRBJ2-2, with a weak D call TRBD2 (5 bases). The CDR3 runs to 17 residues. V was trimmed by 1 base and J by 2 bases, leaving 17 bases between them. Per the germline V gene, CDR1 is DFQATT and CDR2 is SNEGSKA (reference sequence). The CDR3 reads CSARAGLRETNTGELFF. CDR3 DNA: TGCAGTGCTAGAGCGGGGTTAAGAGAAACTAACACCGGGGAGCTGTTTTTT.

This clonotype was counted many times. V is TRBV15 and J is TRBJ1-5; D remains ambiguous. Trimming removed 0 bases from V and 7 bases from J, with 7 bases in between. CDR1 is LNHNV and CDR2 is YYDKDF in the germline V gene (reference sequence). The CDR3 has 13 amino acids. CDR3 sequence (DNA): TGTGCCACCAGCAGAGATTATTACCAGCCCCAGCATTTT. Amino acids: CATSRDYYQPQHF.

This clonotype has at least ten counts. The chain's CDR3 is CASSRSRTAQGGTQYF. The CDR3 DNA sequence: TGTGCCAGCAGCCGGAGTAGAACCGCGCAGGGAGGGACGCAGTATTTT. The chain joins TRBV12-3 or TRBV12-4 to TRBJ2-3; TRBD2 aligns across 7 bases. This CDR3 region has 16 residues. J was trimmed by 9 bases and V by 6 bases; bases with no gene match: 18.

There are many counts of this clonotype. The gene calls are TRBV20-1 and TRBJ2-2; 12 nucleotides line up with TRBD2. The length of the CDR3 is 17 residues. Germline values: CDR1 DFQATT, CDR2 SNEGSKA (reference sequence). Trimming removed 0 bases from V and 5 bases from J; junction bases left unmatched: 7. CDR3 sequence reads: CSARDPSGGAYTGELFF. CDR3 DNA: TGCAGTGCTAGAGATCCTAGCGGGGGGGCCTATACCGGGGAGCTGTTTTTT.

The chain couples TRBV28 to TRBJ1-2, with D hard to call. The germline CDR1 and CDR2 sequences are MDHEN and SYDVKM. The length of the CDR3 is 12 residues. V lost 3 bases and J 6 bases, leaving 8 bases between the germline ends. The CDR3 DNA is TGTGCCAGCAGTTTGGTTGGAAATGGCTACACCTTC. Protein product: CASSLVGNGYTF.

This clonotype was detected many times. This chain uses TRBV20-1 with TRBJ2-4, with a possible D match to TRBD1 (6 bases). Per germline, CDR1 DFQATT and CDR2 SNEGSKA (reference sequence). This CDR3 has 15 residues. V was pared by 5 bases and J by 2 bases, with 16 bases between. CDR3 residues: CSAYRAFVTKNIQYF. The CDR3 DNA reads TGCAGTGCTTACAGGGCATTCGTAACCAAAAACATTCAGTACTTC.

Ten or more counts support this clonotype. The chain carries TRBV28 and TRBJ1-2; the D gene is possibly TRBD1 (6 bases). CDR1 is MDHEN and CDR2 is SYDVKM in the germline V gene. This CDR3 spans 15 amino acids. The germline V and J ends were trimmed by 5 bases and 5 bases, with 18 bases remaining between them. CDR3 coding DNA: TGTGCCAGCAGTCCCGGGGGTCGGGGGCCTTATGGCTACACCTTC. Translated: CASSPGGRGPYGYTF.

This clonotype has at least ten counts. The chain has TRBV20-1 and TRBJ1-1, with D tentatively TRBD1 (5 bases). Germline V gives CDR1 DFQATT, CDR2 SNEGSKA (reference sequence). CDR3 length equals 11 residues. V lost 3 bases to trimming and J lost 5 bases, with 7 bases between them. This chain's CDR3 is CSASGGTEAFF. The CDR3 nucleotides are TGCAGTGCTAGTGGGGGGACTGAAGCTTTCTTT.

This clonotype was counted at least ten times. This chain connects TRBV5-1 to TRBJ1-1; a weak D match, TRBD1 (5 bases). Germline V gives CDR1 SGHRS, CDR2 YFSETQ. This CDR3 is built from 15 residues. Between the trimmed V and J ends, which lost 0 bases and 5 bases, there was a span of 14 bases. The DNA of the CDR3 is TGCGCCAGCAGCTTGGCCTACCAGGGTAGAACTGAAGCTTTCTTT. This translates into CASSLAYQGRTEAFF. Looking up the rest from reference TRBV5-1 and TRBJ1-1 gives the full variable domain: KAGVTQTPRYLIKTRGQQVTLSCSPISGHRSVSWYQQTPGQGLQFLFEYFSETQRNKGNFPGRFSGRQFSNSRSEMNVSTLELGDSALYLCASSLAYQGRTEAFFGQGTRLTVV.

This clonotype was seen a few times. The chain joins TRBV2 to TRBJ1-1, with no clear D. V gave up 5 bases and J gave up 11 bases, with 15 bases separating them. From germline, CDR1 is SNHLY and CDR2 FYNNEI. The length of the CDR3 is 12 residues. The CDR3 loop reads CASSPDWNRAFF. The CDR3 DNA reads TGTGCCAGCAGTCCGGACTGGAATAGGGCTTTCTTT.